This note documents a single T cell receptor beta chain sequence. No DNA is shown, since the ends of the CDR3 on it are uncertain; the CDR3 is the one TCRdb lists. This entry is derived from a study of T-cell reconstitution after alpha-beta-depleted transplantation in children. Preparation of the TCRbeta library involved a method that used unique molecular identifiers. Each CDR3 protein gets one entry after TCRdb re-called the PCR reads with MiXCR. The table lists hundreds of thousands of distinct CDR3 sequences, roughly a tenth of them singletons, with roughly 4% in the top ten. The CDR3 contains 13 residues when both ends are counted.

The receptor's source is a human donor who donated a stem cell graft to a child with acute myeloid leukemia. The specimen was PBMCs from the stem cell graft donor, collected from the stem cell graft. The chain carries TRBV21-1 and TRBJ2-1; TRBD1, the D gene given by the table, was not confirmed from the DNA. TRBV21-1 is a known pseudogene. The CDR3 reads CASSWGTGNEQFF.